The entry that follows covers one T cell receptor (beta chain) sequence. Its antigen remains unknown. Germline assignment: CDR1 SEHNR and CDR2 FQNEAQ (reference sequence). This CDR3 contains 16 residues. With 3 bases removed from V and 5 bases from J, the gap between germline ends came to 16 bases. Expressed TCRB transcripts were sequenced because the entire RNA isolate underwent reverse transcription. Clones were read by immunoSEQ multiplex PCR, and TCRdb kept only the in-frame ones, dropping some. The top ten clones hold 0.03% to 0.04% of a sample with 500,000 to 850,000 clones, over 12% of them seen once. The sample belongs to a study of beta chain features in type 1 diabetes. Regarding the study as a whole: Researchers report that Type 1 diabetes patients had moderately but significantly shorter TCRB CDR3s across all four CD4+ subsets. In the patient group, naive, central memory and Treg TCRB repertoires seemed more alike than in the healthy donor group.

The receptor comes from a man aged 18 to 30 with type 1 diabetes. This chain uses TRBV7-9 with TRBJ2-2, with a possible D match to TRBD2 (5 bases). The sample was naive CD4+ T cells from blood. The DNA of the CDR3 is TGTGCCAGCAGCTTCTTGAGCGGAGTATCGACCGGGGAGCTGTTTTTT. Encoded protein: CASSFLSGVSTGELFF.